This T cell receptor beta chain was documented in a study of regulatory T cells in long-lasting Graves disease. HTBI primers from iRepertoire and Arm-PCR of CDR3 regions yielded the TCR beta libraries. TCRdb passed the multiplex PCR reads through MiXCR, listing each CDR3 protein once. The repertoire has 420,000 or so distinct CDR3 sequences, roughly a quarter of them found once; the top ten carry approximately 25%. CDR1 and CDR2 (germline): MNHNS, SASEGT. Germline trimming cut 5 bases from V and 3 bases from J; bases unmatched to any gene: 9. This CDR3 has 15 amino acids. This sample's time point: persistent/refractory GD, antithyroid drugs over 5 years with positive TRAb. TCR sequences were obtained from RNA taken from PBMCs. This clonotype was found many times.

This sequence joins TRBV6-1 and TRBJ1-2; 7 nucleotides align to TRBD1. The sequence was collected from a female donor with Graves disease. The sequences come from peripheral blood mononuclear cells (PBMCs), collected when the disease was refractory, from a patient treated with antithyroid drugs. The CDR3 bases are TGTGCCAGCAGTCGGGGGGGCGACAGGGACTATGGCTACACCTTC. Protein sequence: CASSRGGDRDYGYTF.